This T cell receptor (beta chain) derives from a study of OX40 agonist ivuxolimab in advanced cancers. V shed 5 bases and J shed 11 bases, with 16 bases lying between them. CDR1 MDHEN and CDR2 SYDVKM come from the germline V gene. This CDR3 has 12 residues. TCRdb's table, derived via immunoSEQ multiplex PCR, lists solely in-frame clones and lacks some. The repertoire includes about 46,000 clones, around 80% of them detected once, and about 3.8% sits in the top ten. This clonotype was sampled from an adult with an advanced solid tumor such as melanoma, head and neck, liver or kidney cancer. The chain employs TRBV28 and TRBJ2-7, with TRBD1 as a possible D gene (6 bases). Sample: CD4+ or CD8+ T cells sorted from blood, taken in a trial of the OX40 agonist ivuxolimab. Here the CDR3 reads CASSNRGFREYF. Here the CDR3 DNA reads TGTGCCAGCAGTAATAGGGGGTTCCGAGAGTACTTC.